This section outlines one TCR beta chain sequence together with its context. The clone's antigen remains unknown. No much larger clone exists at a distance of one base, and base qualities are not known. The immunoSEQ hsTCRB kit was used to amplify TCR beta chains from genomic DNA. The immunoSEQ service sequenced the TCR beta libraries on an Illumina MiSeq instrument. Turning to the authors' computational methods: Repertoire data were analyzed with the immunoSEQ Analyzer. Not all clones reach the TCRdb copy of this immuneACCESS table, which keeps in-frame sequences only. Checked studies attribute under half of the gap to unresolved V genes and leave the rest unexplained. Clone size and the V and J calls come from that table; the DNA yielded D and trimming. The sample records 75,000 to 95,000 clones, roughly 94% of which are singletons. Together, the top ten hold 5% of the sample. The data stem from a study of resident and recirculating memory T cells in vitiligo (dated by TCRdb to the late 2010s). At the level of the whole study: For TCR beta sequencing, epidermis was obtained by shave biopsy from two lesional and two nonlesional sites, and PBMCs were also collected, from each of a few stable vitiligo patients. Without cell sorting, samples were homogenized immediately before genomic DNA was extracted using the Qiagen DNeasy Blood & Tissue Kit. Human TCR beta sequencing was used to test whether specific clones in lesional vitiligo skin differed from clones in nonlesional skin and blood.

Study-level results and caveats: No unique dominant TCR clone was detected, and clonality varied among vitiligo lesions. Even within a single patient, overlap and correlation analysis found no significant repertoire overlap between any biopsies apart from each lesion compared with itself. Because TCR sequences were not shared across biopsy sites or across patients, the findings suggest that different lesions are infiltrated by different T cell clones, a pattern described as private specificity. Mechanistic studies in the future are needed to assess how much the detected T cell clones and the human Trm pools versus Tcm pools each contribute.

Vitiligo counted as stable when lesions had not changed during the previous 6 months. Stable patients also had to lack confetti depigmentation, a clinical sign of active vitiligo. Patients who had been treated within the previous three months were excluded. Ficoll density gradient centrifugation was used to isolate PBMCs from heparinized blood, after which the PBMCs were flash-frozen. The receptor was isolated from a male donor with vitiligo. The material sequenced was blood.

The nucleotides are TGTGCCAGCAGCTCGAAGCGGGAGGTTCCAGATACGCAGTATTTT. Its protein is CASSSKREVPDTQYF. The chain is assembled from TRBV7-9 and TRBJ2-3; a stretch of 9 junction bases matches TRBD2. The CDR3 measures 15 amino acids from cysteine to phenylalanine. The CDR3 DNA has 45 bases and is translated from base 1. V ends up 4 bases short and J 4 bases short, with an unmatched junction base count of 6. CDR1 and CDR2 were assigned from the germline V gene (reference sequence) as SEHNR and FQNEAQ.